This is a list of T cell receptor beta chains from one sample in a study of OX40 agonist ivuxolimab in advanced cancers. The repertoire was sequenced with immunoSEQ multiplex PCR; TCRdb's copy has only in-frame clones and lacks some. The table includes 82,000 or so clones, 85% to 90% detected once. Here the sequenced sample was CD4+ or CD8+ T cells sorted from blood, taken in a trial of the OX40 agonist ivuxolimab. The source of these receptors is an adult with an advanced solid tumor such as melanoma, head and neck, liver or kidney cancer. CDR3s include the opening cysteine and the closing phenylalanine or tryptophan. The D gene is left open where the match is weak. Clone size is stated in some rows and not others, as once, few, many or a class when expanded.

j_call clone_size d_call v_call cdr3_nt cdr3_aa
TRBJ1-1 NA NA TRBV7-9 TGTGCCAGCAGCTTAGACGGGGGGAACACTGAAGCTTTCTTT CASSLDGGNTEAFF
TRBJ2-6 few NA TRBV5-1 TGCGCCAGCAGCTTCGGGGACGGAAACTCTGGGGCCAACGTCCTGACTTTC CASSFGDGNSGANVLTF
TRBJ1-3 NA NA TRBV2 TGTGCCAGCGGAGGGGTAAACTCTGGAAACACCATATATTTT CASGGVNSGNTIYF
TRBJ2-7 NA TRBD1 TRBV4-3 TGCGCCAGCAGCCGAGAGATGTCGGAGACAGGGAGTGACGAGCAGTACTTC CASSREMSETGSDEQYF
TRBJ2-2 NA NA TRBV5-1 TGCGCCAGCAGCTTGGCCGCGGAGGCCGGGGAGCTGTTTTTT CASSLAAEAGELFF
TRBJ1-2 NA NA TRBV11-2 TGTGCCAGCAGCTCATCCGAGGGGAATAACTATGGCTACACCTTC CASSSSEGNNYGYTF
TRBJ1-2 once NA TRBV7-2 TGTGCCAGCAGCTTAGAGGGAGGCTACTACACCTTC CASSLEGGYYTF
TRBJ1-2 few NA TRBV6-5 TGTGCCAGCAGTTCGGCCGGTTACTATGGCTACACCTTC CASSSAGYYGYTF
TRBJ2-1 NA TRBD2 TRBV7-9 TGTGCCAGCAGCTTAATGCGGGGGGGTTACAATGAGCAGTTCTTC CASSLMRGGYNEQFF
TRBJ2-7 NA TRBD1 TRBV7-6 TGTGCCAGCAGCTTAACAGGGGGCTCCTACGAGCAGTACTTC CASSLTGGSYEQYF
TRBJ1-5 NA NA TRBV6-5 TGTGCCAGCAGTACTAGACAGGGCAATCAGCCCCAGCATTTT CASSTRQGNQPQHF
TRBJ2-7 NA NA TRBV6-5 TGTGCCAGCCAAAATCGGGTGGGGAGGTACGAGCAGTACTTC CASQNRVGRYEQYF
TRBJ2-7 NA TRBD2 TRBV11-2 TGTGCCAGCACCTCACTTCCGGGGGGCGAGCAGTACTTC CASTSLPGGEQYF
TRBJ2-3 NA NA TRBV10-3 TGTGCCATCAGTGAGTCCCTCACAGATACGCAGTATTTT CAISESLTDTQYF
TRBJ2-2 NA NA TRBV5-1 TGCGCCAGCAGCTTGGAGGGTAGCTCGGGCACCGGGGAGCTGTTTTTT CASSLEGSSGTGELFF
TRBJ1-5 NA TRBD1 TRBV7-2 TGTGCCAGCAGCTCTAGGACAGGGGGCGATCAGCCCCAGCATTTT CASSSRTGGDQPQHF
TRBJ1-5 NA NA TRBV2 TGTGCCAGCAGCGTGCTGCGGGGGCCCCAGCATTTT CASSVLRGPQHF
TRBJ2-1 NA TRBD1 TRBV19 TGTGCCAGTAGTATAAGGACAGGTAACATGAATGAGCAGTTCTTC CASSIRTGNMNEQFF
TRBJ2-2 NA TRBD1 TRBV19 TGTGCCAGTAGTATACAGGGGGCAAACGGGGAGCTGTTTTTT CASSIQGANGELFF
TRBJ1-2 NA NA TRBV6-1 TGTGCCAGCACCTCGGGGGGGGGTAGTAGCTACACCTTC CASTSGGGSSYTF
TRBJ1-5 NA TRBD1 TRBV28 TGTGCCAGCAGTATCTCCGGACAGGGTACAAATCAGCCCCAGCATTTT CASSISGQGTNQPQHF
TRBJ1-6 NA TRBD1 TRBV28 TGTGCCAGCAGTAACCGGGACAGACCCAATTCACCCCTCCACTTT CASSNRDRPNSPLHF
TRBJ1-6 NA TRBD1 TRBV29-1 TGCAGCGTCTGCCGGGACAGGGATTCACCCCTCCACTTT CSVCRDRDSPLHF
TRBJ2-1 NA TRBD2 TRBV4-2 TGTGCCAGCAGCTCCGGAGCGGGGGGCTATGCCAATGAGCAGTTCTTC CASSSGAGGYANEQFF
TRBJ1-1 NA NA TRBV7-9 TGTGCCAGCAGCCTGGAAGGGGGCACTGAAGCTTTCTTT CASSLEGGTEAFF
TRBJ2-7 NA NA TRBV7-2 TGTGCCAGCAGCTGGTATAACGGGGGCGAGCAGTACTTC CASSWYNGGEQYF
TRBJ1-6 NA NA TRBV9 TGTGCCAGCAGCGTACGGGGGGAAAATTCACCCCTCCACTTT CASSVRGENSPLHF
TRBJ2-1 NA NA TRBV4-2 TGTGCCAGCAGCCCGGGTGGAAGGGCCTACAATGAGCAGTTCTTC CASSPGGRAYNEQFF
TRBJ1-1 NA NA TRBV7-9 TGTGCCAGCAGTCATCAGTCTGGGGTCCGGGGGACTGAAGCTTTCTTT CASSHQSGVRGTEAFF
TRBJ2-1 few NA TRBV10-1 TGCGCCAGCAGTGCTAACACATACAATGAGCAGTTCTTC CASSANTYNEQFF
TRBJ1-6 NA NA TRBV30 TGTGCCTGGAATCCCCGGGCTAATTCACCCCTCCACTTT CAWNPRANSPLHF
TRBJ2-1 NA TRBD2 TRBV5-1 TGCGCCAGCAGCGCCGGGGGGGCGGATTACAATGAGCAGTTCTTC CASSAGGADYNEQFF
TRBJ1-2 few NA TRBV29-1 TGCAGCGTTTTCCGGACGGACCATGGCTACACCTTC CSVFRTDHGYTF
TRBJ2-3 NA TRBD2 TRBV18 TGTGCCAGCTCACCATTACGCGGGGGAAGCACAGATACGCAGTATTTT CASSPLRGGSTDTQYF
TRBJ1-2 NA NA TRBV28 TGTGCCAGCAGTTTCGCCGACAGGCCCAGCGGTGGCTACACCTTC CASSFADRPSGGYTF
TRBJ2-2 NA NA TRBV5-1 TGCGCCAGCAGCTTAACCGGCGGCCTGGCGAACACCGGGGAGCTGTTTTTT CASSLTGGLANTGELFF